One and the same sample provided the 32 T cell receptor beta chains below, sequenced in a study of long-term antiretroviral therapy in people with HIV. Runs used v3.0 of the immunoSEQ assay and were done at survey level. Assay: immunoSEQ multiplex PCR; the TCRdb copy retains only in-frame clones and omits some. The sample lists under 15,000 clones; about 73% were seen once. Sequenced here: unsorted PBMCs, sampled around 3.1 years before starting antiretroviral therapy. The receptors stem from a man aged 35-49 years with HIV.

The rearrangement uses TRBV28 and TRBJ2-2; no clear D gene. Looked up from germline, CDR1 is MDHEN and CDR2 is SYDVKM. V shed 2 bases and J shed 3 bases, with 10 bases lying between them. The CDR3 is made up of 15 amino acids. The chain's CDR3 is CASSLRRIDTGELFF. CDR3 nucleotides: TGTGCCAGCAGTTTAAGGCGGATTGACACCGGGGAGCTGTTTTTT.

V and J are TRBV30 and TRBJ2-7; no clear D gene. The CDR3 is made up of 12 amino acids. Germline lookup yields CDR1 GTSNPN and CDR2 SVGIG (reference sequence). V dropped 1 base and J dropped 3 bases, with 7 bases sitting between them. The CDR3 is CAWSDGYYEQYF. DNA for the CDR3: TGTGCCTGGAGTGACGGCTACTACGAGCAGTACTTC.

V usage is TRBV21-1 and J usage is TRBJ1-1; TRBD1, the D gene given by the table, was not confirmed from the DNA. TRBV21-1 is given as a pseudogene. The CDR3 is 13 amino acids. CDR3: CASSKTVNTEAFF. CDR3 bases: TGTGCCAGCAGCAAGACAGTGAACACTGAAGCTTTCTTT.

This chain connects TRBV27 to TRBJ2-1; TRBD2 matches at 13 bases. Losses at the gene ends were 5 bases for V and 5 bases for J; bases not matched to a gene: 9. The germline gives CDR1 MNHEY, CDR2 SMNVEV (reference sequence). This CDR3 spans 17 amino acids. DNA of the CDR3: TGTGCCAGCAGTCTAGAACTAGCGGGAGGGGGGCACAATGAGCAGTTCTTC. Translated: CASSLELAGGGHNEQFF.

V usage is TRBV6-5 and J usage is TRBJ1-2; D may be TRBD1 (6 bases). Trimming took 2 bases from V and 7 from J, leaving 11 bases between them. The CDR3 is 13 amino acids. The germline gives CDR1 MNHEY, CDR2 SVGAGI. CDR3 loop: CASSYGGQRGYTF. DNA of the CDR3: TGTGCCAGCAGTTACGGGGGGCAACGTGGCTACACCTTC.

The gene calls are TRBV7-9 and TRBJ1-2, with D tentatively TRBD1 (5 bases). CDR3 size: 13 residues. The V gene's germline CDR1 is SEHNR and CDR2 FQNEAQ (reference sequence). The germline V and J ends were trimmed by 1 base and 8 bases, with 11 bases remaining between them. The CDR3 nucleotides are TGTGCCAGCAGCTTAGAGGCCAGGGACGGCTACACCTTC. Translation: CASSLEARDGYTF.

The chain joins TRBV5-1 to TRBJ2-7; 9 bases line up with TRBD1. V was pared by 5 bases and J by 2 bases, with 5 bases of the junction left unmatched. Germline V lookup: CDR1 SGHRS, CDR2 YFSETQ. CDR3 size: 14 residues. CDR3 loop: CASRVTGGTYEQYF. The CDR3 DNA follows: TGCGCCAGCAGGGTTACAGGGGGCACCTACGAGCAGTACTTC.

The chain links TRBV5-5 to TRBJ2-7; the D is unclear. Trimming stripped 5 bases from V and 0 bases from J, with 6 bases between. The CDR3 is 12 residues long. Germline V gene sequence: CDR1 SGHKS, CDR2 YYEKEE (reference sequence). DNA of the CDR3: TGTGCCAGCAGTAAACCCTCCTACGAGCAGTACTTC. Translating gives CASSKPSYEQYF.

The chain combines TRBV27 with TRBJ2-2; D not certain. The germline CDR1 and CDR2 sequences are MNHEY and SMNVEV (reference sequence). Trimming removed 8 bases at V and 8 bases at J, with 15 bases between. CDR3 size: 13 residues. The CDR3 reads CASSPLVRGELFF. In DNA, the CDR3 is TGTGCCAGCTCCCCCTTGGTAAGGGGGGAGCTGTTTTTT.

This chain links TRBV7-2 with TRBJ1-5; unclear D gene. Trimming took off 4 bases at V and 5 bases at J, with 6 bases between the two ends. Germline assignment: CDR1 SGHTA and CDR2 FQGNSA. The CDR3 is 12 amino acids. CDR3 DNA: TGTGCCAGCAGCTCCCAAGATCAGCCCCAGCATTTT. It translates to CASSSQDQPQHF.

V is TRBV9 and J is TRBJ2-7; a weak D match, TRBD2 (7 bases). Germline V gene lookup returns CDR1 SGDLS and CDR2 YYNGEE. Trimming left V 3 bases short and J 3 bases short, with 19 bases between. The CDR3 extends over 16 amino acids. The CDR3 DNA reads TGTGCCAGCAGCGAGGGGGGGGACGGACGATACTACGAGCAGTACTTC. It yields the protein CASSEGGDGRYYEQYF.

The chain has TRBV5-1 and TRBJ2-2, with 11 bases lining up with TRBD2. The CDR3 consists of 15 residues. Germline V gene data show CDR1 as SGHRS and CDR2 as YFSETQ. The J segment lost 7 bases and the V segment lost 4 bases, leaving 6 bases of the junction unmatched. The CDR3 reads CASSQTSGKVGELFF. As DNA, the CDR3 is TGCGCCAGCAGCCAGACTAGCGGGAAGGTCGGGGAGCTGTTTTTT.

The chain has TRBV7-2 and TRBJ2-3, with D unclear. The CDR3 spans 14 residues. Germline CDR1 SGHTA, CDR2 FQGNSA. V lost 0 bases and J lost 1, with 5 bases in between. DNA for the CDR3: TGTGCCAGCAGCTTAGCGTTGGGCACAGATACGCAGTATTTT. Translating it yields CASSLALGTDTQYF.

This chain uses TRBV7-3 with TRBJ1-1, with unresolved D. Trimming took 4 bases from V and 1 from J, leaving 10 bases between them. Germline V gene sequence: CDR1 SGHTA, CDR2 FQGTGA. The CDR3 totals 14 residues. CDR3 residues: CASSSTPANTEAFF. The CDR3 DNA reads as TGTGCCAGCAGCTCCACTCCAGCGAACACTGAAGCTTTCTTT.

The chain carries TRBV27 and TRBJ1-5; unclear D gene. V was cut by 1 base and J by 3 bases, with 10 bases left in between. The CDR3 covers 15 residues. The V gene's germline CDR1 is MNHEY and CDR2 SMNVEV (reference sequence). In DNA form, the CDR3 reads TGTGCCAGCAGTTTATTCCCAGCAAACAATCAGCCCCAGCATTTT. Its translation: CASSLFPANNQPQHF.

The chain carries TRBV4-2 and TRBJ2-7; the match to TRBD1 covers 10 bases. This CDR3 has 17 residues. The V gene's germline CDR1 is LGHNA and CDR2 YNFKEQ. The trim removed 0 bases at V and 5 bases at J, leaving 10 bases unmatched. The CDR3 spells CASSQDLTGGSEDEQYF. CDR3 bases: TGTGCCAGCAGCCAAGATCTGACAGGGGGCTCCGAGGACGAGCAGTACTTC.

The chain is built from TRBV29-1 and TRBJ2-3, with D maybe TRBD1 (7 bases). The germline CDR1 and CDR2 sequences are SQVTM and ANQGSEA. This CDR3 spans 15 amino acids. Trimming pared 5 bases from V and 4 bases from J, leaving 19 bases between. The CDR3 nucleotides read TGCAGCGTTTCCCGAGGGGGCTGGGGGGCAGATACGCAGTATTTT. This encodes CSVSRGGWGADTQYF.

V gene TRBV7-3 combines with J gene TRBJ1-4; 8 bases match TRBD1. Germline assignment: CDR1 SGHTA and CDR2 FQGTGA. CDR3 length: 15 amino acids. The V and J ends lost 5 bases and 4 bases, in that order; junction bases with no gene match: 6. As DNA, the CDR3 is TGTGCCAGCAGCCCCAGGGGGCTAGTTAATGAAAAACTGTTTTTT. This encodes CASSPRGLVNEKLFF.

This sequence joins TRBV9 and TRBJ2-7, with D unresolved. The CDR3 totals 14 residues. Germline CDR1 SGDLS, CDR2 YYNGEE. Deletions cut 0 bases from V and 1 base from J, with 8 bases between. CDR3 coding DNA: TGTGCCAGCAGCGTAGGGGATTTATCCTACGAGCAGTACTTC. As protein: CASSVGDLSYEQYF.

This chain connects TRBV5-4 to TRBJ2-5; D gene unclear. The V end was cut by 2 bases, the J end by 5 bases, with 16 bases between. From germline, CDR1 is SGHNT and CDR2 YYREEE (reference sequence). The CDR3 is 15 residues long. The CDR3 DNA is TGTGCCAGCAGCTTATATGGGGTGTCACGGGAGACCCAGTACTTC. Protein: CASSLYGVSRETQYF.

This chain connects TRBV6-5 to TRBJ1-1; 8 nucleotides agree with TRBD1. V was clipped by 6 bases and J by 0 bases; unmatched bases: 3. Per germline, CDR1 MNHEY and CDR2 SVGAGI. This CDR3 has 14 residues. The CDR3 nucleotides are TGTGCCAGCAGATCGGGACAGGTGAACACTGAAGCTTTCTTT. This codes for CASRSGQVNTEAFF.

The gene calls are TRBV6-5 and TRBJ2-7; D gene unclear. Trimming removed 4 bases from V and 0 bases from J, with 16 bases in between. The CDR3 is made up of 16 amino acids. Germline assignment: CDR1 MNHEY and CDR2 SVGAGI. The CDR3 reads CASSFVANSPSYEQYF. In DNA form, the CDR3 reads TGTGCCAGCAGTTTCGTGGCGAACTCCCCCTCCTACGAGCAGTACTTC.

This clone is deemed medium-sized. V is TRBV28 and J is TRBJ2-3; tentatively, D is TRBD2 (6 bases). CDR3 length: 14 amino acids. V dropped 4 bases and J dropped 8 bases, with 16 bases sitting between them. CDR1 is MDHEN and CDR2 is SYDVKM in the germline V gene. CDR3 residues: CASSSLEGTATQYF. The CDR3 DNA is TGTGCCAGCAGTTCCCTGGAGGGCACGGCTACGCAGTATTTT.

There are a few counts of this clone. This CDR3 is CASSMGGGLPYEQYF. The CDR3 coding sequence is TGTGCCAGTAGTATGGGCGGGGGTCTACCCTACGAGCAGTACTTC. The genes are TRBV19 and TRBJ2-7, with 7 bases matching TRBD2. Trimming cost V 3 bases and J 2 bases; bases outside gene matches: 7. The CDR3 sequence is 15 residues long. CDR1 and CDR2 (germline): LNHDA, SQIVND (reference sequence).

This sequence joins TRBV19 and TRBJ1-2; 7 nucleotides match TRBD1. V dropped 5 bases and J dropped 8; count of bases not matched to a gene: 14. There are 15 residues in the CDR3. Germline lookup yields CDR1 LNHDA and CDR2 SQIVND (reference sequence). CDR3 nucleotide sequence: TGTGCCAGTAGTCCCACCCCACAGACAGGGAACGGCTACACCTTC. Translated, it gives CASSPTPQTGNGYTF.

The rearrangement links TRBV29-1 to TRBJ2-1; 10 nucleotides match TRBD2. The CDR3 runs to 14 residues. Germline V CDR1 and CDR2: SQVTM, ANQGSEA. V lost 4 bases and J lost 4; bases outside the gene matches: 4. The DNA of the CDR3 is TGCAGCGTTGTCGGGGGACTAGCGTACAATGAGCAGTTCTTC. Its translation: CSVVGGLAYNEQFF.

The J gene is TRBJ1-4, the V gene TRBV7-9; D call uncertain. CDR1 is SEHNR, CDR2 FQNEAQ, per germline (reference sequence). The CDR3 runs 17 residues. Between the trimmed V and J ends, which lost 4 bases and 0 bases, there was a span of 15 bases. DNA of the CDR3: TGTGCCAGCAGCTCATGGACCGGCTCTGCAACTAATGAAAAACTGTTTTTT. Amino acids: CASSSWTGSATNEKLFF.

This chain connects TRBV4-1 to TRBJ2-2, with D perhaps assigned TRBD1 or TRBD2 (6 bases each). V was trimmed by 0 bases and J by 5 bases, leaving 10 bases between them. The germline V gene encodes CDR1 MGHRA and CDR2 YSYEKL. The CDR3 totals 15 residues. The CDR3 sequence: CASSQDGGLTGELFF. The CDR3 DNA reads as TGCGCCAGCAGCCAAGATGGGGGGCTTACCGGGGAGCTGTTTTTT.

The chain couples TRBV7-9 to TRBJ2-2; 11 bases align to TRBD2. With V trimmed by 5 bases and J by 4 bases, 9 bases remained unmatched. The CDR3 consists of 17 residues. Germline values: CDR1 SEHNR, CDR2 FQNEAQ (reference sequence). The CDR3 reads CASSTLGGLAVTGELFF. The CDR3 DNA reads TGTGCCAGCAGCACACTGGGGGGACTAGCGGTCACCGGGGAGCTGTTTTTT.

This rearrangement joins TRBV19 to TRBJ1-2; D remains unclear. Deletions cut 7 bases from V and 8 bases from J, with 17 bases between. Germline V gene lookup returns CDR1 LNHDA and CDR2 SQIVND (reference sequence). The CDR3 sequence is 13 residues long. The CDR3 here is CASNPQEGEGYTF. In DNA, the CDR3 is TGTGCCAGTAACCCACAAGAGGGTGAGGGCTACACCTTC.

V is TRBV7-9 and J is TRBJ1-1, with 7 bases identical to TRBD1. After removal of 3 bases from V and 1 base from J, the junction contained 11 bases not matched to a gene. The germline V gene has CDR1 SEHNR and CDR2 FQNEAQ (reference sequence). The CDR3 has 17 amino acids. The CDR3 DNA follows: TGTGCCAGCAGCTTCCTCCTTACAGGGGCGAGGAACACTGAAGCTTTCTTT. Protein: CASSFLLTGARNTEAFF.

CDR3 DNA sequence: TGTGCCAGCAGCTTAAAAGGGGGGGATACCATGGGACAGCCCCAGCATTTT. This gives the protein CASSLKGGDTMGQPQHF. This rearrangement joins TRBV7-2 to TRBJ1-5; TRBD1 is a possible D gene (6 bases). This CDR3 has 17 residues. The V and J ends lost 2 bases and 7 bases respectively, with 21 bases between them. From germline, CDR1 is SGHTA and CDR2 FQGNSA.